This T cell receptor beta chain is drawn from a study of identifying expanded T cells in peripheral blood. Study observations and caveats: Technical replicates showed roughly 1.2 changed clones; around 2 weeks about 16; four weeks 19. Variance in clone template counts between approximately 2-week samples significantly increased with total template count across all healthy donors.

The CDR3 covers 15 residues. A word on this clone: The target antigen is unknown.

Generated by immunoSEQ multiplex PCR, the TCRdb table keeps only in-frame clones and is missing some. This repertoire shows approximately 63,000 clones, about 87% found once; its top ten account for around 4.8%. Healthy donors had no documented immune events, such as infections, while sampled. The sequenced sample was blood. The receptor was derived from a person between 18 and 75 years old in good health. The V and J genes are TRBV7-5 and TRBJ1-2. TRBV7-5 is designated a pseudogene. CDR3 sequence reads: CVRSGGGTEGLGYTF. The CDR3 coding sequence is TGTGTCAGAAGCGGGGGAGGGACAGAGGGGCTCGGCTACACCTTC.